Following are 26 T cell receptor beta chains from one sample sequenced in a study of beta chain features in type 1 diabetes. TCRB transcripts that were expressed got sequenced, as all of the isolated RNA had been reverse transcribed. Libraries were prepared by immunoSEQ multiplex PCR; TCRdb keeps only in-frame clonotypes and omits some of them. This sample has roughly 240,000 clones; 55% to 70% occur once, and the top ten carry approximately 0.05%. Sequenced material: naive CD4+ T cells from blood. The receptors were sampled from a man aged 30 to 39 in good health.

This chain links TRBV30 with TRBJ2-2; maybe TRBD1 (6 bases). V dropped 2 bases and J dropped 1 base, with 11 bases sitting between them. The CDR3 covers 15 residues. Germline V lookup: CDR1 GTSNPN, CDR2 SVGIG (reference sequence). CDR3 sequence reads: CAWSLDSLNTGELFF. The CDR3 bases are TGTGCCTGGAGTCTGGACAGCCTGAACACCGGGGAGCTGTTTTTT.

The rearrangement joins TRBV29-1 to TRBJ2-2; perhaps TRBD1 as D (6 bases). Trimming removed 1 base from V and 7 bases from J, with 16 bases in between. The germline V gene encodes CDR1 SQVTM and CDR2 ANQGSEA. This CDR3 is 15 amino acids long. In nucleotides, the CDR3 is TGCAGCGTTGAAGCGGAAACAGGGAAGGTCGGGGAGCTGTTTTTT. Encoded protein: CSVEAETGKVGELFF.

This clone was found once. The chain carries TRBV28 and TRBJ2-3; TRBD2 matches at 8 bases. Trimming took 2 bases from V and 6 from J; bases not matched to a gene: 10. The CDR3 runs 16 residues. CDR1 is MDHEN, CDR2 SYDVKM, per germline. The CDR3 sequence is CASSLSPAGVRDTQYF. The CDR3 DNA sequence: TGTGCCAGCAGTTTAAGTCCAGCGGGGGTGAGGGATACGCAGTATTTT. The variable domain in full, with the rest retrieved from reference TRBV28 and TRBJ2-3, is DVKVTQSSRYLVKRTGEKVFLECVQDMDHENMFWYRQDPGLGLRLIYFSYDVKMKEKGDIPEGYSVSREKKERFSLILESASTNQTSMYLCASSLSPAGVRDTQYFGPGTRLTVL.

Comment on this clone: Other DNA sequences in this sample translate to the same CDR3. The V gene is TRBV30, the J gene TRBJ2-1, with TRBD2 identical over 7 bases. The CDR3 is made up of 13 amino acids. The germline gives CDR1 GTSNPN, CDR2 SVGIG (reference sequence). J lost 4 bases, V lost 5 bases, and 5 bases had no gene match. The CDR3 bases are TGTGCCTGGCGGGGCGGGAGTTACAATGAGCAGTTCTTC. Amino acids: CAWRGGSYNEQFF. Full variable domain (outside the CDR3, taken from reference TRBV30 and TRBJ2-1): SQTIHQWPATLVQPVGSPLSLECTVEGTSNPNLYWYRQAAGRGLQLLFYSVGIGQISSEVPQNLSASRPQDRQFILSSKKLLLSDSGFYLCAWRGGSYNEQFFGPGTRLTVL.

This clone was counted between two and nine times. CDR3 sequence: CAWAPESNSPLHF. The CDR3 nucleotides are TGTGCCTGGGCCCCGGAAAGCAATTCACCCCTCCACTTT. The chain combines TRBV30 with TRBJ1-6; D gene ambiguous. The CDR3 spans 13 residues. Trimming left V 5 bases short and J 7 bases short, with 12 bases between. Germline lookup yields CDR1 GTSNPN and CDR2 SVGIG (reference sequence). Full variable domain (remainder filled in from reference TRBV30 and TRBJ1-6): SQTIHQWPATLVQPVGSPLSLECTVEGTSNPNLYWYRQAAGRGLQLLFYSVGIGQISSEVPQNLSASRPQDRQFILSSKKLLLSDSGFYLCAWAPESNSPLHFGNGTRLTVT.

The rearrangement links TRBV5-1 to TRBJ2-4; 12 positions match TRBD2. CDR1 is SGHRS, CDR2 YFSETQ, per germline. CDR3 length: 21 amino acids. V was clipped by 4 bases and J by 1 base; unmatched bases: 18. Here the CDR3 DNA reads TGCGCCAGCAGCATAGAAGGGCCGACTAGCGGGGGCAAGGCCGCCAAAAACATTCAGTACTTC. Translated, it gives CASSIEGPTSGGKAAKNIQYF. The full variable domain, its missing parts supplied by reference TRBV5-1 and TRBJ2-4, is KAGVTQTPRYLIKTRGQQVTLSCSPISGHRSVSWYQQTPGQGLQFLFEYFSETQRNKGNFPGRFSGRQFSNSRSEMNVSTLELGDSALYLCASSIEGPTSGGKAAKNIQYFGAGTRLSVL.

The CDR3 reads CATRQTSGSRSTDTQYF. In DNA form, the CDR3 reads TGTGCCACCAGACAGACTAGCGGGAGTAGGAGCACAGATACGCAGTATTTT. The V gene is TRBV15, the J gene TRBJ2-3; TRBD2 aligns across 12 bases. The CDR3 consists of 17 residues. With V trimmed by 6 bases and J by 0 bases, 7 bases remained unmatched. Per germline, CDR1 LNHNV and CDR2 YYDKDF (reference sequence). Full variable domain (missing parts from reference TRBV15 and TRBJ2-3): DAMVIQNPRYQVTQFGKPVTLSCSQTLNHNVMYWYQQKSSQAPKLLFHYYDKDFNNEADTPDNFQSRRPNTSFCFLDIRSPGLGDTAMYLCATRQTSGSRSTDTQYFGPGTRLTVL.

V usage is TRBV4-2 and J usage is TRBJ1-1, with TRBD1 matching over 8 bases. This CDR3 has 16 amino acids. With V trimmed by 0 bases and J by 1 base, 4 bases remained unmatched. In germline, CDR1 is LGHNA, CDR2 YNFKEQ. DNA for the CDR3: TGTGCCAGCAGCCAAGAAAGGACAGGGCCGAACACTGAAGCTTTCTTT. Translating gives CASSQERTGPNTEAFF.

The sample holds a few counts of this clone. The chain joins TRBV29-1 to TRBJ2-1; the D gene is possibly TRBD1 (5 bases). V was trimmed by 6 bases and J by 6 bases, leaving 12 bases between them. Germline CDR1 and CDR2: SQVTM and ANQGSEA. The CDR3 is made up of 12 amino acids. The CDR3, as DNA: TGCAGCGTGCAGGGTGTACTCAATGAGCAGTTCTTC. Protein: CSVQGVLNEQFF.

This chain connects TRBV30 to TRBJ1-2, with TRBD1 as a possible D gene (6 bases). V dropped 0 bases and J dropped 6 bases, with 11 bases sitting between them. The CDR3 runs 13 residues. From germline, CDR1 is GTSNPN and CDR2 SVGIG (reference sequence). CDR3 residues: CAWSVSGGDGYTF. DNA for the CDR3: TGTGCCTGGAGTGTATCCGGGGGCGATGGCTACACCTTC.

The CDR3 loop is CASSAFSEQFF. In DNA, the CDR3 is TGTGCCAGCAGCGCGTTCAGTGAGCAGTTCTTC. The chain has TRBV7-9 and TRBJ2-1; no clear D gene. This CDR3 comprises 11 residues. V lost 5 bases to trimming and J lost 9 bases, with 8 bases between them. Germline CDR1 and CDR2: SEHNR and FQNEAQ (reference sequence).

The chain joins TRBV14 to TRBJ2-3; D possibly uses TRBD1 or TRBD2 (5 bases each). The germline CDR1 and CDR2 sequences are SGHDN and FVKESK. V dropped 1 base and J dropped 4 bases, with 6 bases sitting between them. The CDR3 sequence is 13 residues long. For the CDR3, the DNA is TGTGCCAGCAGCCAAGCGGGGCCAGATACGCAGTATTTT. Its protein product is CASSQAGPDTQYF.

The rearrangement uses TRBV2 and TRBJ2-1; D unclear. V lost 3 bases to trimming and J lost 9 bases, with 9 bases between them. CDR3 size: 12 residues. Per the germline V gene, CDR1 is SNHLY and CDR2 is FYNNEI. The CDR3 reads CASSDLLPEQFF. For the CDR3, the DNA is TGTGCCAGCAGTGACCTTCTCCCTGAGCAGTTCTTC.

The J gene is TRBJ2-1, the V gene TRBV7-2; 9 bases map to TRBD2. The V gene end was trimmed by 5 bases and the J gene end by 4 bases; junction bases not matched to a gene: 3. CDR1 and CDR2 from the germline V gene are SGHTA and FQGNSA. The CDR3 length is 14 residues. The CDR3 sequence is CASSTTSGYNEQFF. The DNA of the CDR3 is TGTGCCAGCAGCACGACTAGCGGATACAATGAGCAGTTCTTC.

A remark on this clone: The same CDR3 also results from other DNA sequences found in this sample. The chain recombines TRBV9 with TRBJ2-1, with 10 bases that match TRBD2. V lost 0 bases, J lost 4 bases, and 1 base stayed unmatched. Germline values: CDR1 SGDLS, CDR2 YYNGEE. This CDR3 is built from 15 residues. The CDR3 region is CASSVGSGGYNEQFF. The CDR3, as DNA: TGTGCCAGCAGCGTAGGTAGCGGGGGGTACAATGAGCAGTTCTTC.

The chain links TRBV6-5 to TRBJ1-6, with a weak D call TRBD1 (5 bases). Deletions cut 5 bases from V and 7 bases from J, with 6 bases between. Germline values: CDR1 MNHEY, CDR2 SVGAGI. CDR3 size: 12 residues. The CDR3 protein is CASSTGNSPLHF. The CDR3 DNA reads TGTGCCAGCAGTACAGGAAATTCACCCCTCCACTTT.

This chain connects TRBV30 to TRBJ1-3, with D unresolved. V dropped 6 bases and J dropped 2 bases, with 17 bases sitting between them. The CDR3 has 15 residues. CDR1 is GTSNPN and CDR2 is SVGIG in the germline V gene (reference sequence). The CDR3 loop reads CACAGRPFTGNTIYF. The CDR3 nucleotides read TGTGCCTGTGCTGGACGGCCCTTCACTGGAAACACCATATATTTT.

The CDR3 loop is CASSLGGVGTNYGYTF. CDR3 DNA sequence: TGCGCCAGCAGCTTGGGAGGTGTCGGAACTAACTATGGCTACACCTTC. The chain has TRBV5-1 and TRBJ1-2; unclear D gene. There are 16 residues in the CDR3. The V and J ends lost 0 bases and 0 bases respectively, with 12 bases between them. Germline V CDR1 and CDR2: SGHRS, YFSETQ.

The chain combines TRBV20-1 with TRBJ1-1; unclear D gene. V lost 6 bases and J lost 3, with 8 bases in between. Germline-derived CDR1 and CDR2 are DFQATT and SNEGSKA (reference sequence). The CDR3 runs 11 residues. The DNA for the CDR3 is TGCAGTGCGCGGGATCACACTGAAGCTTTCTTT. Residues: CSARDHTEAFF.

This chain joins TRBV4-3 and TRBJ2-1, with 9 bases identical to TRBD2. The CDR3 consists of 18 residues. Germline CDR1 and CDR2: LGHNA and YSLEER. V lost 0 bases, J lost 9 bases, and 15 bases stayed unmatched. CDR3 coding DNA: TGCGCCAGCAGCCAAGATTGGGAATTGGCGGGAGGGCCAGGTGAGCAGTTCTTC. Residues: CASSQDWELAGGPGEQFF.

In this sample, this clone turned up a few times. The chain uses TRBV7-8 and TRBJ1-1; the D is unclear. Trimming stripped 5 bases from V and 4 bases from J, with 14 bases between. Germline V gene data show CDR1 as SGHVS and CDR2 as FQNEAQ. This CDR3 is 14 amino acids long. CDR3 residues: CASSPTGRATEAFF. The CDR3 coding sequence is TGTGCCAGCAGCCCGACCGGGAGGGCCACTGAAGCTTTCTTT.

This CDR3 is CSVGKQGAYGETQYF. In DNA form, the CDR3 reads TGCAGCGTTGGGAAACAGGGGGCTTATGGTGAGACCCAGTACTTC. This chain uses TRBV29-1 with TRBJ2-5; 9 nucleotides agree with TRBD1. The V gene end was trimmed by 4 bases and the J gene end by 5 bases; junction bases not matched to a gene: 11. CDR3 size: 15 residues. The germline V gene has CDR1 SQVTM and CDR2 ANQGSEA.

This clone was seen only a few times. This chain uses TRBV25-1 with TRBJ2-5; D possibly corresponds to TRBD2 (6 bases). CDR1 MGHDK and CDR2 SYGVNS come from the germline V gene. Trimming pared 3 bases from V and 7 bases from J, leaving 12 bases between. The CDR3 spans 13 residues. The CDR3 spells CASSDGGVGTQYF. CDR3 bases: TGTGCCAGCAGTGACGGCGGGGTTGGGACCCAGTACTTC.

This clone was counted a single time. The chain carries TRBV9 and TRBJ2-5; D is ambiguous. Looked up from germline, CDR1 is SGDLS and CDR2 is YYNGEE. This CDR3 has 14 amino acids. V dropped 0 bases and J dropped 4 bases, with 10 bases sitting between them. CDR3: CASSVEITAETQYF. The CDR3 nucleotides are TGTGCCAGCAGCGTAGAGATAACAGCAGAGACCCAGTACTTC.

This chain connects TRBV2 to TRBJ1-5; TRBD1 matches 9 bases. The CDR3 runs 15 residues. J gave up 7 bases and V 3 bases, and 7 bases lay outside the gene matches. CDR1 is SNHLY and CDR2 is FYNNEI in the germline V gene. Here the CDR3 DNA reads TGTGCCAGCAGTGACCACAGGGGGCTGCGGCAGCCCCAGCATTTT. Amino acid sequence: CASSDHRGLRQPQHF.

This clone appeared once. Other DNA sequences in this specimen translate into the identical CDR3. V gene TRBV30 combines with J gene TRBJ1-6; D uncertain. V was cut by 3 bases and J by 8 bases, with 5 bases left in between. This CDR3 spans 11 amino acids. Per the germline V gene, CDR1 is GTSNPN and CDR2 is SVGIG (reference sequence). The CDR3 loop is CAWSQDSPLHF. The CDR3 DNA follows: TGTGCCTGGAGCCAGGATTCACCCCTCCACTTT.